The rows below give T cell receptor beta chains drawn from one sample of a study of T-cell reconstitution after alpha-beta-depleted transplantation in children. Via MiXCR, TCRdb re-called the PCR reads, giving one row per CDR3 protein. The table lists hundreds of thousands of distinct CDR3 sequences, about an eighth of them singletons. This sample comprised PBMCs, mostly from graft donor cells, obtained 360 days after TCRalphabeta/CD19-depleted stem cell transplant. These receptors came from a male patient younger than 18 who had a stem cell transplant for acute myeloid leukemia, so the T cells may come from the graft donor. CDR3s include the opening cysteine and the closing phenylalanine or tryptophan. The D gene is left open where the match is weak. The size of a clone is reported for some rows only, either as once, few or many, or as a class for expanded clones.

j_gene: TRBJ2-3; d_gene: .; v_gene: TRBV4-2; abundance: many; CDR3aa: CASSYTGTLGRTDTQYF; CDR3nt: TGTGCCAGCAGTTACACCGGGACTCTAGGTCGCACAGATACGCAGTATTTT
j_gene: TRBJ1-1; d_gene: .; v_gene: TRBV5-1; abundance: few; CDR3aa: CASSLIRVNTEAFF; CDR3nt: TGCGCCAGCAGCTTAATCAGGGTGAACACTGAAGCTTTCTTT
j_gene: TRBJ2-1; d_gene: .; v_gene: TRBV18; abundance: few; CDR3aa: CASSPGTFSRGPHNEQFF; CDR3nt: TGTGCCAGCTCACCAGGGACTTTTTCGAGAGGGCCCCACAATGAGCAGTTCTTC
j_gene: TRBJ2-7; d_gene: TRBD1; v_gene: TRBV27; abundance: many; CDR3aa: CASSRGQGTYEQYF; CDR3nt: TGTGCCAGCAGTCGCGGACAGGGGACCTACGAGCAGTACTTC
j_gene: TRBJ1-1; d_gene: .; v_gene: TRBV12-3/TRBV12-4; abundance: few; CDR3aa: CASSPSGREVTEAFF; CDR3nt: TGTGCCAGCTCCCCCTCGGGCAGGGAGGTCACTGAAGCTTTCTTT
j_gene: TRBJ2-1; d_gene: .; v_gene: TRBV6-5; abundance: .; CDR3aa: CASNDEQFF; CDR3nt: TGTGCCAGCAACGATGAGCAGTTCTTC
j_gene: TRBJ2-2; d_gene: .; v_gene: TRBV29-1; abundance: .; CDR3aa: CSVEYMNTGELFF; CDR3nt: TGCAGCGTTGAGTATATGAACACCGGGGAGCTGTTTTTT
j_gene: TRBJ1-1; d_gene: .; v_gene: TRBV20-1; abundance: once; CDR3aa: CSGQVWGPNRNTEAFF; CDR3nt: TGCAGTGGACAGGTTTGGGGGCCGAATCGAAACACTGAAGCTTTCTTT
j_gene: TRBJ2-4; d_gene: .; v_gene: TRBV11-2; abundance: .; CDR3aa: CASSPIREVAKNIQYF; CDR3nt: TGTGCCAGCAGCCCCATACGGGAAGTGGCCAAAAACATTCAGTACTTC
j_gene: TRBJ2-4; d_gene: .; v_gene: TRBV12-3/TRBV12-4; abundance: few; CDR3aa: CASRSTGAGDIQYF; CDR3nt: TGTGCCAGCAGGAGTACAGGGGCGGGGGACATTCAGTACTTC
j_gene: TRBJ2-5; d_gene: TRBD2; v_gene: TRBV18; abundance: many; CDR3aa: CASSPLAGGETQYF; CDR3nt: TGCGCCAGCAGCCCCCTAGCGGGTGGGGAGACCCAGTACTTC
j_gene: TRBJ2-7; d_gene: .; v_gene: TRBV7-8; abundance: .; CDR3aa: CASSPGPGVSYEQYF; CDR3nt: TGTGCCAGCAGCCCGGGACCGGGGGTGTCTTACGAGCAGTACTTC